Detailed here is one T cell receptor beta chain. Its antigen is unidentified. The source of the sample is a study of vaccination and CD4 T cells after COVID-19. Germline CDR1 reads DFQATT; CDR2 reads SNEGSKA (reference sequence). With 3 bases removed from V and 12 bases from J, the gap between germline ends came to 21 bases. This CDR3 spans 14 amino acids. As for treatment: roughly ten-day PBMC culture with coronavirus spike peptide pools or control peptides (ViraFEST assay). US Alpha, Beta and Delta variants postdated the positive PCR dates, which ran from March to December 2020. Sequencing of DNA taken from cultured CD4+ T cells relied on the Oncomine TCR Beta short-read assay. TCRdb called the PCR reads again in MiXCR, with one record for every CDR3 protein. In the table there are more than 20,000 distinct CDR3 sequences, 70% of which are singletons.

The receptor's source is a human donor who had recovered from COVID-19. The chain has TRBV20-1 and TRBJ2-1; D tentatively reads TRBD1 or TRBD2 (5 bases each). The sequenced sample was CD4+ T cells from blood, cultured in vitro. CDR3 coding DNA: TGCAGTGCTAGTAGGGGAAAGCGGAGAGAGGGGCAGTTCTTC. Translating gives CSASRGKRREGQFF.